One T cell receptor beta chain is described in this entry. Its antigen has not been determined. No base qualities exist here, and no much larger clone lies one base off it. The CDR3 regions of human TCRbeta chains were analyzed by immunosequencing. The study's own analysis went as follows. TCRs in the repertoires were matched against a reference library of SARS-CoV-2-specific TCRs that had been generated with the MIRA antigen-specificity platform. Breadth meant the fraction of unique TCRs that were SARS-CoV-2-associated, whereas depth meant the fraction of total T cells that were SARS-CoV-2-associated. Using the MIRA data, every spike-specific TCR was mapped to the spike region that the TCR reacted to and assigned to either a CD4 or a CD8 class. Log10-transformed breadth and depth values were compared by one-way ANOVA with Sidak's multiple comparisons tests. TCRdb limited this immuneACCESS table to in-frame rearrangements with V and J called. A share of clones is missing; checked studies link under half to unresolved V genes, and the rest is unexplained. V and J calls and clone size are those listed in that table; D and trimming were worked out from the DNA. Here the sample has some 130,000 clones; just under 95% occur a single time. Clones ranked in the top ten supply 6.5% to 8.5% of the sample.

The data were taken from a study of T cell responses to AZD1222 COVID-19 vaccine (dated by TCRdb to about 2021). Describing the broader study: A total of 230 to 250 trial participants underwent TCR sequencing, of whom about 200 received two doses of AZD1222 and some 26 received two doses of the MenACWY control vaccine. Trial participants were enrolled by age into 18-55, 56-69 and 70-plus year subgroups, with about 150, 28 and 57 TCR-sequenced participants respectively. Overall study results and their limits: Reportedly, close to half of the unique spike-specific TCRs recognized epitopes lying outside the regions that are mutated in the B.1.351 and B.1.1.7 variants. Participants were mostly white British, with more females than males. The authors suggested clonal diversity may have been underestimated. Because no samples from the day 14 peak response were available, repertoires could be characterized only after the peak T cell response. The 56-69-year group was small, and its depth increase did not reach significance, likely because of low power. Conclusions about previously exposed vaccinees are limited, since just five or six AZD1222 recipients were seropositive for SARS-CoV-2 at baseline. Spike-specific TCR breadth and depth rose significantly after two AZD1222 doses compared with day 0 and with MenACWY recipients. Vaccine-associated CD4 TCRs spanned the whole spike protein, with dominant responses in regions 160-218 and 743-854.

This specimen's time point label, interpreted: about 28 days (+/-7) after the second vaccine dose. Because spike-specific TCR depth and breadth did not differ between the two schedules, AZD1222 recipients who got a second dose at roughly 4 weeks were pooled with those who got a second dose at roughly 12 weeks. Samples from vaccinated people were obtained from the UK trials COV001 and COV002, which included a single-blind randomized controlled phase 2/3 trial of AZD1222 (ChAdOx1 nCoV-19) in healthy adults. Trial participant PBMC samples were collected at day 0 and day 28 after the second dose for TCRbeta chain sequencing. The CDR3 covers 15 residues, taking in both the cysteine and the phenylalanine. The read is trimmed to its CDR3 DNA, 45 bases read in frame from base 1. The germline V gene (reference sequence) supplies CDR1 SEHNR and CDR2 FQNEAQ. The junction carries 14 bases between V and J, which are trimmed by 5 bases and 3 bases respectively.

Sequencing used peripheral blood, obtained 28 days after the second AZD1222 dose. This TCR derives from an adult who received the AZD1222 COVID-19 vaccine. The chain was built from TRBV7-9 and TRBJ1-3; a tentative D match to TRBD1 spans 5 bases. The CDR3 loop reads CASSHRGSYGNTIYF. The nucleotide sequence is TGTGCCAGCAGCCATAGGGGATCTTATGGAAACACCATATATTTT.